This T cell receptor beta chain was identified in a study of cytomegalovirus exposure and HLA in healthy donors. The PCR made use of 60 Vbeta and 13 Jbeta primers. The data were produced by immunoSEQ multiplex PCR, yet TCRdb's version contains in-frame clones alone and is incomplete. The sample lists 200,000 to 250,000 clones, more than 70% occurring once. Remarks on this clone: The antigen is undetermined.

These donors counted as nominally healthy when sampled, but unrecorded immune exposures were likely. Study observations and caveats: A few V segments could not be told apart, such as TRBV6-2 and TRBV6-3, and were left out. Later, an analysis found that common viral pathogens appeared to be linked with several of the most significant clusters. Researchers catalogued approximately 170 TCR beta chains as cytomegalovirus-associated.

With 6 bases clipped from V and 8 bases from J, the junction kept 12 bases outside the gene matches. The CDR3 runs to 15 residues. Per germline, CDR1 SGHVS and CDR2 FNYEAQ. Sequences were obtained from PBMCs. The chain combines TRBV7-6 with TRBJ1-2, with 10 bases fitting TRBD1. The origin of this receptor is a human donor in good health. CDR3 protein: CASSQGAGTGEGYTF. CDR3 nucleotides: TGTGCCAGCAGTCAAGGGGCCGGGACAGGGGAGGGCTACACCTTC. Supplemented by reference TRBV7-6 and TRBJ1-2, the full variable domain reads GAGVSQSPRYKVTKRGQDVALRCDPISGHVSLYWYRQALGQGPEFLTYFNYEAQQDKSGLPNDRFSAERPEGSISTLTIQRTEQRDSAMYRCASSQGAGTGEGYTFGSGTRLTVV.